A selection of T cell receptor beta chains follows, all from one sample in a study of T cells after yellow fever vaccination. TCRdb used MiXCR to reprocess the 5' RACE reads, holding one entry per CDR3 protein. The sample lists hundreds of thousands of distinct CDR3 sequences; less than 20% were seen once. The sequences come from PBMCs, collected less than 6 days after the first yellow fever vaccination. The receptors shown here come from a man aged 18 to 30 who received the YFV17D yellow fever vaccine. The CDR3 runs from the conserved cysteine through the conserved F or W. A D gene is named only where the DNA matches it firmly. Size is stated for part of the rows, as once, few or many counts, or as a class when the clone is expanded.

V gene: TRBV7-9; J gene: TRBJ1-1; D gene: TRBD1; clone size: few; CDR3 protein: CASSFQGANEAFF; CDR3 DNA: TGTGCCAGCAGCTTTCAGGGGGCAAATGAAGCTTTCTTT
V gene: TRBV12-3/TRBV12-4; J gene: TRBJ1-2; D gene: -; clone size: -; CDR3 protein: CASTLEKGVRYGYTF; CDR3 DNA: TGTGCCAGCACCCTGGAGAAGGGAGTCCGCTATGGCTACACCTTC
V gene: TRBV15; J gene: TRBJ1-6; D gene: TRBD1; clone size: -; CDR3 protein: CATSTRDSNSPLHF; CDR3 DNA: TGTGCCACCAGCACCCGGGACAGTAATTCACCCCTCCACTTT
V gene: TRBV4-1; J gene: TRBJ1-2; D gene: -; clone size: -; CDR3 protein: CASSQGPELPGYTF; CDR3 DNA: TGCGCCAGCAGCCAAGGGCCTGAGCTCCCTGGCTACACCTTC
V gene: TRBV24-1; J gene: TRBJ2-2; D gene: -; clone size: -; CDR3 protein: CATSDPKGAGELFF; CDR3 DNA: TGTGCCACCAGTGACCCAAAAGGGGCCGGGGAGCTGTTTTTT
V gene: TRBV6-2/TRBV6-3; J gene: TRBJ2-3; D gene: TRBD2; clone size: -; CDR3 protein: CASSYPSGGTTDTQYF; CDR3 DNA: TGTGCCAGCAGTTACCCTAGCGGGGGAACCACAGATACGCAGTATTTT
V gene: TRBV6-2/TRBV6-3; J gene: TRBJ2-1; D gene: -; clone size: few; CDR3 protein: CASSYSPGGNEQFF; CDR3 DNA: TGTGCCAGCAGTTACTCCCCCGGGGGCAATGAGCAGTTCTTC
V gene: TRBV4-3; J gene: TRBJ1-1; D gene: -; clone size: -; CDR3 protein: CASSQEAPGGWDTEAFF; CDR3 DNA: TGCGCCAGCAGCCAAGAGGCGCCGGGGGGCTGGGACACTGAAGCTTTCTTT
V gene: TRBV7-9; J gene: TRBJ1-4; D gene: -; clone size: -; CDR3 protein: CASSLVYNEKLFF; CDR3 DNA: TGTGCCAGCAGCTTAGTGTATAATGAAAAACTGTTTTTT
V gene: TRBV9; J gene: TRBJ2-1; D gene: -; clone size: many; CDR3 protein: CASSVGRGGPHNEQFF; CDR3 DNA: TGTGCCAGCAGCGTAGGGAGGGGGGGGCCACACAATGAGCAGTTCTTC
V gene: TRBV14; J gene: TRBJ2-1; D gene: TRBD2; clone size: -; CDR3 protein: CASSRSGTTYNEQFF; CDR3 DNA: TGTGCCAGCAGCCGATCCGGGACTACCTACAATGAGCAGTTCTTC
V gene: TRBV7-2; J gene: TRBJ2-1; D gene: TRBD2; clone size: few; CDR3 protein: CASSLALAGVEFF; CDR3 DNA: TGTGCCAGCAGCTTAGCCCTAGCGGGGGTGGAATTCTTC
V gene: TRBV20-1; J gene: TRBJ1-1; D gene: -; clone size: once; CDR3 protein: CSARDAVMNTEAFF; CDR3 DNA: TGCAGTGCTAGAGATGCTGTCATGAACACTGAAGCTTTCTTT
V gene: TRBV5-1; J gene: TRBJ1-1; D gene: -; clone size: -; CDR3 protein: CASSPTPGRNTEAFF; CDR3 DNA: TGCGCCAGCAGCCCGACTCCGGGAAGGAACACTGAAGCTTTCTTT
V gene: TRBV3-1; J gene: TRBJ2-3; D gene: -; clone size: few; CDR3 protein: CASSLTVTGTDTQYF; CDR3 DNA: TGTGCCAGCAGCCTGACCGTCACGGGCACAGATACGCAGTATTTT
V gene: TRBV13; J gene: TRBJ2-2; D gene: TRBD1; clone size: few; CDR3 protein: CASSADRGRLTGELFF; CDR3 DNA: TGTGCCAGCAGCGCAGACAGGGGGCGCCTCACCGGGGAGCTGTTTTTT
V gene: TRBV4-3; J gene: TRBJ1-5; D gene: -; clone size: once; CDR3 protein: CASSQVYRTANQPQHF; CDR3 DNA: TGCGCCAGCAGCCAAGTTTATCGGACAGCGAATCAGCCCCAGCATTTT
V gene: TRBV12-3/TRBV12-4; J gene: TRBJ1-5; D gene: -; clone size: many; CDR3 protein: CASSLWENQPQHF; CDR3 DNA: TGTGCCAGCAGTTTGTGGGAAAATCAGCCCCAGCATTTT
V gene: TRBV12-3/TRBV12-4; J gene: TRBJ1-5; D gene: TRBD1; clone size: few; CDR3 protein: CASNWTGVNQPQHF; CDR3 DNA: TGTGCCAGCAACTGGACAGGGGTCAATCAGCCCCAGCATTTT
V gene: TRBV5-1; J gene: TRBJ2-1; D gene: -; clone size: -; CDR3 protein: CASSVERGARNNEQFF; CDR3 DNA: TGCGCCAGCAGCGTCGAACGAGGGGCAAGAAACAATGAGCAGTTCTTC
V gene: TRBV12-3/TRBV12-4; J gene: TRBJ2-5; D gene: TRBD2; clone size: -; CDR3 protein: CASRQAGLAVQETQYF; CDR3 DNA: TGTGCCAGCAGACAAGCGGGACTAGCGGTTCAAGAGACCCAGTACTTC